This record covers a single T cell receptor (beta chain). This entry comes from a study of CD8 T cells in Susac syndrome. CDR1 and CDR2 from the germline V gene are GTSNPN and SVGIG (reference sequence). The CDR3 loop spans 12 amino acids. V lost 6 bases to trimming and J lost 2 bases, with 10 bases between them. Reverse transcription used roughly 0.45 to 1 ug RNA and random hexamers. TCRdb fed the immunoSEQ multiplex PCR reads into MiXCR, producing one record per CDR3 protein. The sample records 150,000 to 200,000 distinct CDR3 sequences, 90% to 95% being singletons. The TCR originated in a human donor with multiple sclerosis. V gene TRBV30 combines with J gene TRBJ2-5; tentative D call: TRBD2 (6 bases). Source material: CD8+ T cells from PBMCs. The CDR3 loop is CACREKQETQYF. CDR3 in DNA: TGTGCCTGCCGGGAGAAGCAAGAGACCCAGTACTTC.